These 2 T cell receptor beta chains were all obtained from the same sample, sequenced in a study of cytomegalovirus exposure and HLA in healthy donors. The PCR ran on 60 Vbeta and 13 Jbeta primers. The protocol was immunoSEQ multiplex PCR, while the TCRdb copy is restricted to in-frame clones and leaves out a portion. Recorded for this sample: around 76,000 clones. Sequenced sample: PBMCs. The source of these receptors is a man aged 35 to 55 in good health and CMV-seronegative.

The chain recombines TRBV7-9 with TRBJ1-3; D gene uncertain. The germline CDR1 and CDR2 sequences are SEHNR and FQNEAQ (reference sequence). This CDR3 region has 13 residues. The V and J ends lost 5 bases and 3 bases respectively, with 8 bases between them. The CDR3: CASSPPGGNTIYF. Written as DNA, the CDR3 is TGTGCCAGCAGCCCACCAGGTGGAAACACCATATATTTT. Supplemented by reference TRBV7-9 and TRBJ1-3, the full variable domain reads DTGVSQNPRHKITKRGQNVTFRCDPISEHNRLYWYRQTLGQGPEFLTYFQNEAQLEKSRLLSDRFSAERPKGSFSTLEIQRTEQGDSAMYLCASSPPGGNTIYFGEGSWLTVV.

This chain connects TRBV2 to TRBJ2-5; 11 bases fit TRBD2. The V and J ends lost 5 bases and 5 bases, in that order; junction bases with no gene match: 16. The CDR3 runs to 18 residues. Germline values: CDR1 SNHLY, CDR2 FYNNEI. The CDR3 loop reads CASSSGGFSGGAGETQYF. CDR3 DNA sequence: TGTGCCAGCAGTTCCGGGGGTTTTAGCGGGGGGGCCGGTGAGACCCAGTACTTC.